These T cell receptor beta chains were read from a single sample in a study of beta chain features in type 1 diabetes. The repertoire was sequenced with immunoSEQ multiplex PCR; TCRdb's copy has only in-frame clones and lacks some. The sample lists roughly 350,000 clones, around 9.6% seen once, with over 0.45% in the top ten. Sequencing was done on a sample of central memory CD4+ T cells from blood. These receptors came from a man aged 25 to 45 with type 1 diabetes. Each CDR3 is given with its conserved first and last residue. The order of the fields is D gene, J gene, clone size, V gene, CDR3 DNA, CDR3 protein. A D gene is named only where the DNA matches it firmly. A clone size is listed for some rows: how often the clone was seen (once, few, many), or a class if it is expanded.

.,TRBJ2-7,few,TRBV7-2,TGTGCCAGCACCGTCGGGCACGGTACCTACGAGCAGTACTTC,CASTVGHGTYEQYF
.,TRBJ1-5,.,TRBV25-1,TGTGCCAGCAGTGGAGGGGTAGGTCAGCCCCAGCATTTT,CASSGGVGQPQHF
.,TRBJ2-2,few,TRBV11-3,TGTGCCAGCAGCTTAGTCCGAGCCTCGACCGGGGAGCTGTTTTTT,CASSLVRASTGELFF
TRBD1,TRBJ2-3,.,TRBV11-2,TGTGCCAGCAGCTGGCAGGGGGGCACAGATACGCAGTATTTT,CASSWQGGTDTQYF
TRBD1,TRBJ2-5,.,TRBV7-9,TGTGCCAGCAGCCGGTCACAGGGGGACCGAGAGACCCAGTACTTC,CASSRSQGDRETQYF
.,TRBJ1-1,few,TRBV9,TGTGCCAGCAGCGTTCCGCAGAACACTGAAGCTTTCTTT,CASSVPQNTEAFF
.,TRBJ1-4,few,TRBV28,TGTGCCAGCAGCCCCCCCGGGGGCGCGACTAATGAAAAACTGTTTTTT,CASSPPGGATNEKLFF
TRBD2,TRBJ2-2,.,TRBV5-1,TGCGCCAGCAGCCTCGCTAGCGGGAGGCTCACCGGGGAGCTGTTTTTT,CASSLASGRLTGELFF
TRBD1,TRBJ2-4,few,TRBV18,TGTGCCAGCTCAAAGGGGACAGGGGGAGGAAAAAACATTCAGTACTTC,CASSKGTGGGKNIQYF
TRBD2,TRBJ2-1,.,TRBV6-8,TGTGCCAGCAGTTACTCGACGCAGGGACTAGCGGGAGGTAGCTCCTACAATGAGCAGTTCTTC,CASSYSTQGLAGGSSYNEQFF
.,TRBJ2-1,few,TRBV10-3,TGTGCCATCAGGGACCCTGGTGGGGGGAGTTCCTACAATGAGCAGTTCTTC,CAIRDPGGGSSYNEQFF
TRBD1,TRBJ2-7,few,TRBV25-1,TGTGCCAGCAGTGAGGGGCAGGGGGCAGGGTACGAGCAGTACTTC,CASSEGQGAGYEQYF
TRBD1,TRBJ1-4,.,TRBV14,TGTGCCAGCAGCTCCAGACGACAGGGGTTGGCTTCAAAACTGTTTTTT,CASSSRRQGLASKLFF
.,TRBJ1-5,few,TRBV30,TGTGCCTGGAGTGGGTCAGCTAATCAGCCCCAGCATTTT,CAWSGSANQPQHF